This TCR beta chain was profiled in a study of T cell changes during pregnancy in multiple sclerosis. This CDR3 is built from 14 residues. V gave up 5 bases and J gave up 1 base, with 11 bases separating them. Germline V CDR1 and CDR2: MNHEY, SVGAGI. Using immunoSEQ multiplex PCR, the repertoire was profiled, and TCRdb retains in-frame clones only, with some absent. The table includes 36,000 or so clones, about 88% detected once. The J gene is TRBJ1-1, the V gene TRBV6-5; a possible D gene is TRBD1 (6 bases). Source: CD8+ T cells from peripheral blood mononuclear cells, taken in the third trimester of pregnancy. The clonotype was recovered from a female donor with multiple sclerosis, enrolled in a pregnancy study. CDR3 region: CASSLQGRNTEAFF. The CDR3 DNA sequence: TGTGCCAGCAGTCTACAGGGTAGGAACACTGAAGCTTTCTTT.